These T cell receptor beta chains were read from a single sample in a study of blood T cell repertoires in COVID-19. This table comes from immunoSEQ multiplex PCR, and its TCRdb copy is limited to in-frame clones, with some not included. Here the sample spans some 220,000 clones, approximately 83% being singletons. The sample comprised peripheral blood. The source of these receptors is a woman in her twenties or thirties who had recovered from COVID-19. CDR3s include the opening cysteine and the closing phenylalanine or tryptophan. Fields, in order: clone size, J gene, D gene, V gene, CDR3 DNA, CDR3 protein. D genes are given only for firm matches. Part of the rows lack a size; the others show once, few, many or a class for expanded clones.

.,TRBJ2-2,TRBD2,TRBV11-2,TGTGCCAGCAGCCCTCGGCGGGAGCCCACCGGGGAGCTGTTTTTT,CASSPRREPTGELFF
.,TRBJ2-1,TRBD2,TRBV11-2,TGTGCCAGCAGCTTAGATGGGGGGAGGGCCCTGTACAATGAGCAGTTCTTC,CASSLDGGRALYNEQFF
.,TRBJ2-7,TRBD1,TRBV28,TGTGCCAGCAGCCTGCTAGGGACAGACTACGAGCAGTACTTC,CASSLLGTDYEQYF
.,TRBJ2-5,.,TRBV29-1,TGCAGCGTTGACAGGGTCCAAGAGACCCAGTACTTC,CSVDRVQETQYF
.,TRBJ1-1,TRBD1,TRBV19,TGTGCCAGTACCTACAGGGGCGCGAACACTGAAGCTTTCTTT,CASTYRGANTEAFF
.,TRBJ2-5,TRBD2,TRBV29-1,TGCAGCGTTGAAATAGCGGGAGGGCCCGGGGAGACCCAGTACTTC,CSVEIAGGPGETQYF
.,TRBJ2-1,TRBD2,TRBV5-4,TGTGCCAGCAGCTTGGGACATAGCGGGAGGCCCTATGAGCAGTTCTTC,CASSLGHSGRPYEQFF
.,TRBJ2-1,TRBD2,TRBV28,TGTGCCAGCAGTTTAGCGGGAGCTCGGAATGAGCAGTTCTTC,CASSLAGARNEQFF
.,TRBJ2-5,.,TRBV15,TGTGCCACCAGCTCCGGGACATCGAAGACCCAGTACTTC,CATSSGTSKTQYF
.,TRBJ2-7,.,TRBV11-3,TGTGCCAGCAGCTTAGGAGGGGGGGGCGAGCAGTACTTC,CASSLGGGGEQYF
.,TRBJ2-7,TRBD1,TRBV19,TGTGCCAGTAGTCCCGGGACAGGGGGCCCCACCTACGAGCAGTACTTC,CASSPGTGGPTYEQYF
.,TRBJ1-1,TRBD1,TRBV5-1,TGCGCCAGCAGCTTGGCCTTTGGACAGGGGGGTCTAGCTTTCTTT,CASSLAFGQGGLAFF
.,TRBJ2-4,TRBD1,TRBV5-1,TGCGCCAGCAAAAGACAGGGGGCCGAAAACATTCAGTACTTC,CASKRQGAENIQYF
.,TRBJ2-1,TRBD2,TRBV7-3,TGTGCCAGCAGCCTAAGCGGGAGCTACAATGAGCAGTTCTTC,CASSLSGSYNEQFF
.,TRBJ2-1,TRBD1,TRBV29-1,TGCAGCGTTGTTAGGACAGGGGCAAACAATGAGCAGTTCTTC,CSVVRTGANNEQFF
.,TRBJ1-2,.,TRBV19,TGTGCCAGTACCGCGAATGACAGGTCTGGTGGCTACACCTTC,CASTANDRSGGYTF
.,TRBJ1-1,TRBD1,TRBV19,TGTGCCAGCCGTGACAGGGTGAACACTGAAGCTTTCTTT,CASRDRVNTEAFF
.,TRBJ1-3,.,TRBV7-9,TGTGCCAGCAGCCTGTACACCGATTTATCTGGAAACACCATATATTTT,CASSLYTDLSGNTIYF
.,TRBJ2-1,TRBD2,TRBV12-3/TRBV12-4,TGTGCCAGCAGTCCTGGACTAGTAGGTGAGCAGTTCTTC,CASSPGLVGEQFF
.,TRBJ2-1,TRBD2,TRBV24-1,TGTGCCACCAGCTTGGGACTAGCGGATTACAATGAGCAGTTCTTC,CATSLGLADYNEQFF
.,TRBJ2-1,.,TRBV4-1,TGCGCCAGCAGCCAAGATCGGGACAATGAGCAGTTCTTC,CASSQDRDNEQFF
.,TRBJ2-3,.,TRBV2,TGTGCCAGCAAGAACGGAACAGGCCGGGCAGATACGCAGTATTTT,CASKNGTGRADTQYF
.,TRBJ2-3,TRBD1,TRBV5-1,TGCGCCAGCAGCTTGTCCGGGACAGGGGAGAGCACAGATACGCAGTATTTT,CASSLSGTGESTDTQYF
once,TRBJ1-4,.,TRBV29-1,TGCAGCGTTGATGGGCGCCCTAATGAAAAACTGTTTTTT,CSVDGRPNEKLFF
.,TRBJ2-7,.,TRBV9,TGTGCCAGCAGCGTAGCGCCTAACCCAACCTACGAGCAGTACTTC,CASSVAPNPTYEQYF
.,TRBJ2-2,TRBD1,TRBV11-2,TGTGCCAGCAGCCAAAGACAGGGGGAAGGCACCGGGGAGCTGTTTTTT,CASSQRQGEGTGELFF
once,TRBJ1-4,.,TRBV28,TGTGCCAGCAGTCCAGGGAATGAAAAACTGTTTTTT,CASSPGNEKLFF
.,TRBJ1-3,.,TRBV7-2,TGTGCCAGCAGCTTAGTGGCAGGGGCGCCGGGAAACACCATATATTTT,CASSLVAGAPGNTIYF
.,TRBJ1-1,.,TRBV12-2,TGTGCAAGTCGCTTAGTTAAGCGGGAAGGGTCGAACACTGAAGCTTTCTTT,CASRLVKREGSNTEAFF
.,TRBJ2-5,TRBD2,TRBV2,TGTGCCAGCAGTGTAAAGCTCGCGGGAGGGTCCCAAGAGACCCAGTACTTC,CASSVKLAGGSQETQYF
.,TRBJ2-1,TRBD2,TRBV9,TGTGCCAGCAGCACAAGAGAAAGCGGGAGGTACAATGAGCAGTTCTTC,CASSTRESGRYNEQFF
.,TRBJ2-1,TRBD2,TRBV6-4,TGTGCCAGCAGTGACCGTCCTAGCGGGAGTTGGAATGAGCAGTTCTTC,CASSDRPSGSWNEQFF
few,TRBJ1-3,TRBD1,TRBV5-1,TGCGCCAGCAGCTCTAAAACAGGGGAGGCTGGAAACACCATATATTTT,CASSSKTGEAGNTIYF